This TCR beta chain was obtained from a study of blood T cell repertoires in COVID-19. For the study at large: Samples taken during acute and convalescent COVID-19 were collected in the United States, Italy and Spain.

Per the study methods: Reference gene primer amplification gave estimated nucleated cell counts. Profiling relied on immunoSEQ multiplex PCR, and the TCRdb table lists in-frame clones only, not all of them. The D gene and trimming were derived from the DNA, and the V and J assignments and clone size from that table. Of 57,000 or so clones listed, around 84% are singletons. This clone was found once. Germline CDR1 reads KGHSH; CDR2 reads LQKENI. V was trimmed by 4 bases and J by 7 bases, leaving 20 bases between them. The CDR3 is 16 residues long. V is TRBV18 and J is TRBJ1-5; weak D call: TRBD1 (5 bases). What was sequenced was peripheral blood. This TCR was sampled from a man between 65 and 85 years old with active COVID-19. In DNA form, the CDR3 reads TGTGCCAGCTCACTACTTACCACGGGGGTTGGGCAGCCCCAGCATTTT. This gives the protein CASSLLTTGVGQPQHF.